Listed here are 14 T cell receptor beta chains from one sample, sequenced in a study of HIV-infected patients and healthy controls. Whole blood was used without fractionation, so all unsorted peripheral T cells were included. Reverse transcription used 450 to 500 ng RNA and constant-region primers for alpha and beta. Separate chain-specific third strand synthesis with multiplexing indices produced the alpha and beta libraries. Using its own MiXCR run on the 5' RACE reads, TCRdb lists one record per CDR3 protein. Seen here are over 10,000 distinct CDR3 sequences, under 6.5% observed once, and the top ten hold nearly 3.5%. The specimen sequenced was blood. Source of these receptors: an adult in good health.

This clonotype was counted a few times. The V gene is TRBV7-9, the J gene TRBJ1-5; D not certain. The V and J ends lost 3 bases and 6 bases respectively, with 6 bases between them. CDR1 is SEHNR, CDR2 FQNEAQ, per germline (reference sequence). The CDR3 spans 12 residues. For the CDR3, the DNA is TGTGCCAGCAGCTTGGTGGGTCAGCCCCAGCATTTT. Encoded protein: CASSLVGQPQHF.

The chain carries TRBV14 and TRBJ1-6; D is unclear. Germline CDR1 SGHDN, CDR2 FVKESK. The V and J ends lost 0 bases and 5 bases respectively, with 8 bases between them. This CDR3 comprises 15 residues. The CDR3 loop is CASSQDRRNNSPLHF. The CDR3 nucleotides are TGTGCCAGCAGCCAAGATCGCAGAAATAATTCACCCCTCCACTTT.

This clonotype was recorded many times. The chain has TRBV12-3 or TRBV12-4 and TRBJ1-1; TRBD1 is a possible D gene (5 bases). The CDR3 sequence is 15 residues long. V was cut by 7 bases and J by 4 bases, with 19 bases left in between. CDR3 residues: CASTLHGAAGTEAFF. CDR3 nucleotide sequence: TGTGCCAGCACCCTCCACGGGGCGGCAGGCACTGAAGCTTTCTTT.

This clonotype was detected many times. V usage is TRBV5-1 and J usage is TRBJ2-7; no definite D call. The CDR3 runs to 13 residues. V lost 2 bases and J 3 bases, leaving 9 bases between the germline ends. CDR1 SGHRS and CDR2 YFSETQ come from the germline V gene. CDR3 region: CASSFGPGYEQYF. Here the CDR3 DNA reads TGCGCCAGCAGCTTCGGACCGGGCTACGAGCAGTACTTC.

This clonotype is labeled medium-sized (0.01 to 0.1%). The chain links TRBV20-1 to TRBJ1-5; no clear D. CDR1 is DFQATT and CDR2 is SNEGSKA in the germline V gene (reference sequence). This CDR3 is built from 12 residues. V lost 3 bases and J 9 bases, leaving 12 bases between the germline ends. CDR3 bases: TGCAGTGCTAGCAAGGCCTTCGCGCCCCAGCATTTT. Amino acids: CSASKAFAPQHF.

This clonotype was seen repeatedly, ten times or more. The chain has TRBV29-1 and TRBJ1-1; D is undetermined. CDR1 SQVTM and CDR2 ANQGSEA come from the germline V gene. The CDR3 covers 12 residues. Trimming removed 0 bases at V and 4 bases at J, with 6 bases between. The CDR3 coding sequence is TGCAGCGTTGAAGAGTCAGCCACTGAAGCTTTCTTT. Translating it yields CSVEESATEAFF.

This clonotype was picked up many times. V gene TRBV6-6 combines with J gene TRBJ1-2; a weak D match, TRBD1 (6 bases). Trimming shortened V by 1 base and J by 8 bases, and 14 bases separated the two germline ends. CDR3 length equals 14 residues. Per the germline V gene, CDR1 is MNHNY and CDR2 is SVGAGI (reference sequence). The DNA of the CDR3 is TGTGCCAGCAGTTACTTAGACAGGAGTAGAGGCTACACCTTC. Its translation is CASSYLDRSRGYTF.

This clonotype was counted many times. The CDR3 here is CASSVQEYSGNTIYF. CDR3 bases: TGTGCCAGCAGCGTCCAGGAGTACTCTGGAAACACCATATATTTT. The J gene is TRBJ1-3, the V gene TRBV9; D remains ambiguous. With 2 bases removed from V and 0 bases from J, the gap between germline ends came to 9 bases. In germline, CDR1 is SGDLS, CDR2 YYNGEE. The CDR3 runs to 15 residues.

The sample holds many counts of this clonotype. V and J are TRBV12-3 or TRBV12-4 and TRBJ2-2; tentative D call: TRBD1 (5 bases). The CDR3 covers 16 residues. Deletions cut 2 bases from V and 1 base from J, with 11 bases between. In DNA, the CDR3 is TGTGCCAGCAGTTTATATGGCAGGGAGAACACCGGGGAGCTGTTTTTT. This encodes CASSLYGRENTGELFF.

In its sample, this clonotype was seen many times. The J gene is TRBJ1-1, the V gene TRBV4-1, with D unresolved. The CDR3 extends over 10 amino acids. Trimming left V 4 bases short and J 10 bases short, with 7 bases between. From germline, CDR1 is MGHRA and CDR2 YSYEKL. As DNA, the CDR3 is TGCGCCAGCAGCCTAGCAGGAGCTTTCTTT. Its translation is CASSLAGAFF.

Sample share makes this clonotype medium-sized. The chain uses TRBV7-6 and TRBJ2-7; TRBD1 matches at 10 bases. Trimming cost V 5 bases and J 2 bases; bases outside gene matches: 6. The CDR3 has 15 residues. CDR1 is SGHVS and CDR2 is FNYEAQ in the germline V gene. The CDR3 DNA follows: TGTGCCAGCAGCCTAGGACAGGGGGTTACCTACGAGCAGTACTTC. It specifies CASSLGQGVTYEQYF.

This clonotype was seen many times. The rearrangement joins TRBV28 to TRBJ1-1; 9 nucleotides line up with TRBD1. J gave up 4 bases and V 7 bases, and 7 bases lay outside the gene matches. CDR3 length: 14 amino acids. CDR1 is MDHEN, CDR2 SYDVKM, per germline. The CDR3 loop is CASKTGTGFTEAFF. CDR3 coding DNA: TGTGCCAGCAAGACCGGGACAGGGTTCACTGAAGCTTTCTTT. The whole variable domain, remainder taken from reference TRBV28 and TRBJ1-1, is DVKVTQSSRYLVKRTGEKVFLECVQDMDHENMFWYRQDPGLGLRLIYFSYDVKMKEKGDIPEGYSVSREKKERFSLILESASTNQTSMYLCASKTGTGFTEAFFGQGTRLTVV.

By share, this clonotype ranks as medium-sized. This sequence joins TRBV11-2 and TRBJ2-2; D is unclear. The CDR3 length is 13 residues. Germline V lookup: CDR1 SGHAT, CDR2 FQNNGV. Trimming left V 0 bases short and J 6 bases short, with 5 bases between. This CDR3 reads CASSLEAPGELFF. The CDR3 region has the DNA TGTGCCAGCAGCTTAGAAGCCCCCGGGGAGCTGTTTTTT.

This clonotype counts as medium-sized. The rearrangement links TRBV29-1 to TRBJ2-5, with D uncertain. CDR3 length equals 12 residues. Trimming shortened V by 3 bases and J by 0 bases, and 5 bases separated the two germline ends. Germline V lookup: CDR1 SQVTM, CDR2 ANQGSEA. The DNA of the CDR3 is TGCAGCGTTGACAGGAACCAAGAGACCCAGTACTTC. The encoded protein is CSVDRNQETQYF.